One sample yielded the 8 T cell receptor beta chains listed below, sequenced in a study of blood T cell repertoires in COVID-19. The protocol was immunoSEQ multiplex PCR, while the TCRdb copy is restricted to in-frame clones and leaves out a portion. The sample holds some 300,000 clones, around 90% seen once. Sequencing was done on a sample of peripheral blood. These TCRs come from a woman in her 50s with COVID-19, enrolled during active disease.

The chain has TRBV5-4 and TRBJ2-1; 10 bases map to TRBD2. CDR3 length: 15 residues. Germline loops: CDR1 SGHNT, CDR2 YYREEE (reference sequence). The V gene end was trimmed by 3 bases and the J gene end by 7 bases; junction bases not matched to a gene: 7. The CDR3 protein is CASSYSSGRENEQFF. In nucleotides, the CDR3 is TGTGCCAGCAGCTATTCTAGCGGGAGAGAGAATGAGCAGTTCTTC.

The gene calls are TRBV7-9 and TRBJ2-2; 9 bases fit TRBD1. Germline V gene data show CDR1 as SEHNR and CDR2 as FQNEAQ (reference sequence). The CDR3 contains 18 residues. The J segment lost 0 bases and the V segment lost 5 bases, leaving 10 bases of the junction unmatched. The CDR3 is CASSLRDRAPPNTGELFF. The CDR3 coding sequence is TGTGCCAGCAGCCTCAGGGACAGGGCCCCCCCGAACACCGGGGAGCTGTTTTTT. Complete variable domain (other parts from reference TRBV7-9 and TRBJ2-2): DTGVSQNPRHKITKRGQNVTFRCDPISEHNRLYWYRQTLGQGPEFLTYFQNEAQLEKSRLLSDRFSAERPKGSFSTLEIQRTEQGDSAMYLCASSLRDRAPPNTGELFFGEGSRLTVL.

This clone was picked up one time. The rearrangement uses TRBV7-9 and TRBJ2-1; the match to TRBD2 covers 9 bases. J was trimmed by 3 bases and V by 5 bases; bases with no gene match: 11. The V gene's germline CDR1 is SEHNR and CDR2 FQNEAQ (reference sequence). The CDR3 has 17 residues. The DNA of the CDR3 is TGTGCCAGCAGCGCCTCCTCTAGCGGGATACTCTACAATGAGCAGTTCTTC. It yields the protein CASSASSSGILYNEQFF.

V gene TRBV5-1 combines with J gene TRBJ2-1; 8 nucleotides match TRBD2. Germline lookup yields CDR1 SGHRS and CDR2 YFSETQ. The CDR3 length is 15 residues. With 0 bases clipped from V and 6 bases from J, the junction kept 5 bases outside the gene matches. CDR3 residues: CASSLEGGLVNEQFF. The CDR3 nucleotides read TGCGCCAGCAGCTTGGAGGGGGGACTAGTCAATGAGCAGTTCTTC.

The V call is TRBV18, the J call TRBJ1-5; 9 nucleotides agree with TRBD1. V shed 4 bases and J 1 base; nucleotides not matched to a gene: 5. Germline V CDR1 and CDR2: KGHSH, LQKENI. The CDR3 length is 16 residues. The CDR3 loop reads CASSLNRGRSNQPQHF. CDR3 coding DNA: TGTGCCAGCTCACTTAACAGGGGGCGAAGCAATCAGCCCCAGCATTTT.

V is TRBV7-9 and J is TRBJ1-5; 10 bases map to TRBD1. J gave up 3 bases and V 0 bases, and 5 bases lay outside the gene matches. This CDR3 is built from 17 residues. CDR1 SEHNR and CDR2 FQNEAQ come from the germline V gene (reference sequence). CDR3 region: CASSLARGQGLNQPQHF. In nucleotides, the CDR3 is TGTGCCAGCAGCTTAGCCAGGGGACAGGGGCTCAATCAGCCCCAGCATTTT. Together with reference TRBV7-9 and TRBJ1-5, the CDR3 gives the full variable domain: DTGVSQNPRHKITKRGQNVTFRCDPISEHNRLYWYRQTLGQGPEFLTYFQNEAQLEKSRLLSDRFSAERPKGSFSTLEIQRTEQGDSAMYLCASSLARGQGLNQPQHFGDGTRLSIL.

V and J are TRBV7-2 and TRBJ1-6; tentative D call: TRBD1 (6 bases). This CDR3 spans 15 amino acids. Germline V gene lookup returns CDR1 SGHTA and CDR2 FQGNSA. The V end was cut by 5 bases, the J end by 5 bases, with 13 bases between. CDR3 region: CASSRRDTNNSPLHF. The CDR3 coding sequence is TGTGCCAGCAGCCGCCGGGACACTAATAATTCACCCCTCCACTTT.

The rearrangement joins TRBV28 to TRBJ1-5, with no clear D. CDR1 MDHEN and CDR2 SYDVKM come from the germline V gene. The CDR3 is made up of 15 amino acids. Trimming took 3 bases from V and 0 from J, leaving 9 bases between them. Here the CDR3 DNA reads TGTGCCAGCAGTTTGGGGAGCCATAGCAATCAGCCCCAGCATTTT. Its protein is CASSLGSHSNQPQHF.